This TCR beta chain was obtained from a study of CD8 T cells in Susac syndrome. Whole-study results and caveats: As the study acknowledged, the number of individuals in its TCR sequencing and HLA analysis was relatively small.

Sequencing targeted TCR beta in T cells from blood (CD8+ and CD4+). The multiple sclerosis control cohort comprised treatment-naive individuals presenting with stable or active relapsing-remitting disease. The germline gives CDR1 LNHNV, CDR2 YYDKDF (reference sequence). This CDR3 contains 15 residues. Deletions cut 5 bases from V and 3 bases from J, with 16 bases between. RNA amounts of 0.5 to 1 ug underwent reverse transcription with random hexamers. Multiplex immunoSEQ PCR targeted 54 Vbeta and 13 Jbeta TCR beta segments. TCRdb re-analysed the immunoSEQ multiplex PCR reads in MiXCR, keeping a single row per CDR3 protein. The sample shows approximately 200,000 distinct CDR3 sequences, about 95% of them seen only once. Regarding this clonotype: The antigen remains unidentified.

Sequenced input: CD4+ T cells from PBMCs. The chain joins TRBV15 to TRBJ1-2, with D possibly matching TRBD1 (5 bases). The sequence came from a human donor with multiple sclerosis. The CDR3 region has the DNA TGTGCCACCAGCCGTAGCCGGGGACTCGACTATGGCTACACCTTC. Amino acids: CATSRSRGLDYGYTF.